This entry concerns a single T cell receptor (delta chain). Its target is not known. The protein that TCRdb holds for this DNA derives from a much larger clone and differs from the translated DNA at residue 15, which likely indicates a read error; the protein shown here is translated from the DNA. Sequencing covered both gamma and delta TCR chains per sample. TCRdb reanalysed the multiplex PCR reads with CATT. The table has 85,000 to 90,000 delta-chain clones, around 1.4% seen once. The entry originates in a study of γδ T cells in repeated Plasmodium falciparum infection. Study-level background: Age- and gender-matched Australian children served as comparison for malaria-exposed Malian children.

Flow sorting of PBMC yielded separate Vgamma9/Vdelta2+ and Vdelta2-negative gammadelta T cell populations for bulk repertoire analysis. Germline-derived CDR1 and CDR2 are GEAIGNYY and EKD. The CDR3 contains 18 residues. Study observations and caveats: Waves of new clonotype selection appeared after repeated controlled infections in Vdelta2-negative, largely Vdelta1+, gammadelta T cells. The Malian cohort came from a small rural village of predominantly one ethnic group.

The sample taken for sequencing was gamma-delta T cells from blood. V is TRDV2 and J is TRDJ1, with a tentative D call TRDD3 (6 bases). TCRdb leaves out the J gene; it was filled in here by matching the DNA to germline. The clonotype originates from a pool of human donors (malaria-infected and uninfected, not separated). The CDR3 DNA reads as TGTGCCTGTGACACCGTAAGTCAAGGGGGAAAGTACACCGATAGACTCATCTTT. This gives the protein CACDTVSQGGKYTDRLIF.